This paragraph reports one T cell receptor beta chain. The antigen is unknown. This CDR3 has 19 residues. V lost 3 bases to trimming and J lost 0 bases; unmatched junction nucleotides: 10. The germline V gene encodes CDR1 SGHRS and CDR2 YFSETQ. Some clones are missing from TCRdb's copy, which holds only in-frame ones; the method was immunoSEQ multiplex PCR. Among about 270,000 clones listed, roughly four fifths were seen once. The entry originates in a study of cytotoxic CD8 clonotypes in ibrutinib-treated CLL. Whole-study results and caveats: Higher circulating CD8+ T-cell counts strongly accompanied higher baseline clonality, above age-matched healthy donors. Stable or contracted on treatment, public clonotypes were also uncommon.

The sequence derives from a human donor with chronic lymphocytic leukemia. Sequencing was performed on PBMCs, taken at disease progression, from a patient treated with ibrutinib. The chain uses TRBV5-1 and TRBJ2-1, with 12 bases aligning to TRBD2. CDR3 DNA: TGCGCCAGCAGCTACACAAGGCTAGCGGGGGGGCCCTCCTACAATGAGCAGTTCTTC. Its translation: CASSYTRLAGGPSYNEQFF.